The sequence of this TCR beta chain was determined in a study of CD8 T cells in ankylosing spondylitis. Points from the study as a whole: Past research had described some motif variants in reactive arthritis synovial fluid and blood. There was reportedly significant enrichment of clones that were disease-linked in matched ankylosing spondylitis synovial fluid. There was a TCR beta motif, made of eight highly homologous variants, that appeared characteristic of ankylosing spondylitis blood.

This clonotype was seen ten or more times. The antigen is unknown. Unmatched junction bases numbered 7, after V lost 1 base and J lost 6 bases. The V gene's germline CDR1 is MGHRA and CDR2 YSYEKL. There are 15 residues in the CDR3. Quantitative 5'-RACE with molecular barcodes was used to make the TCR beta libraries. TCRdb ran MiXCR on the 5' RACE reads and lists one entry per CDR3 protein. The data contain about 140,000 distinct CDR3 sequences, 8% to 9% of them singletons. Sequencing was done on a sample of synovial fluid, either unsorted or a sorted T cell fraction (not recorded which). This chain links TRBV4-1 with TRBJ1-2; TRBD1 agrees at 8 bases. The sequence was collected from a male donor with ankylosing spondylitis. The CDR3 spells CASSQVDREVHGYTF. The CDR3 nucleotides read TGCGCCAGCAGCCAAGTGGACAGGGAGGTTCATGGCTACACCTTC.